These 10 T cell receptor beta chains came from one sample sequenced in a study of blood T cell repertoires in COVID-19. Measured with immunoSEQ multiplex PCR; TCRdb has only the in-frame clones, and not every one. The sample yields some 83,000 clones, roughly nine tenths seen once. Sequenced input: peripheral blood. These receptors were obtained from a man aged 50 to 60 with acute or convalescent COVID-19.

CDR3 protein: CASSGQTGLNSPLHF. For the CDR3, the DNA is TGTGCCAGCAGCGGGCAGACAGGGCTCAATTCACCCCTCCACTTT. The V gene is TRBV7-2, the J gene TRBJ1-6, with 7 positions matching TRBD1. Germline V lookup: CDR1 SGHTA, CDR2 FQGNSA. Trimming took 5 bases from V and 7 from J; bases not matched to a gene: 8. The CDR3 is made up of 15 amino acids.

As DNA, the CDR3 is TGTGCCAGCAGTTTAAACGGGGAGCAGTTCTTC. Protein sequence: CASSLNGEQFF. The chain couples TRBV28 to TRBJ2-1, with D hard to call. V gave up 2 bases and J gave up 10 bases, with 6 bases separating them. This CDR3 comprises 11 residues. Germline loops: CDR1 MDHEN, CDR2 SYDVKM.

The V call is TRBV2, the J call TRBJ1-2; D call uncertain. Between the trimmed V and J ends, which lost 3 bases and 6 bases, there was a span of 11 bases. The germline gives CDR1 SNHLY, CDR2 FYNNEI. This CDR3 is built from 13 residues. The CDR3 DNA follows: TGTGCCAGCAGTGATTGGGGAGTCAATGGCTACACCTTC. As protein: CASSDWGVNGYTF.

The chain joins TRBV10-3 to TRBJ2-3, with 8 bases lining up with TRBD2. Trimming cost V 10 bases and J 1 base; bases outside gene matches: 13. CDR3 length: 16 amino acids. Germline CDR1 and CDR2: ENHRY and SYGVKD. The CDR3 is CATGRAGEIRTDTQYF. In DNA form, the CDR3 reads TGTGCCACCGGAAGAGCGGGAGAGATCCGCACAGATACGCAGTATTTT.

This chain connects TRBV5-6 to TRBJ2-1; TRBD2 matches at 11 bases. The junction had 6 bases not matched to a gene; V was cut back by 0 bases and J by 7 bases. Germline lookup yields CDR1 SGHDT and CDR2 YYEEEE. This CDR3 spans 16 amino acids. The CDR3 region has the DNA TGTGCCAGCAGCTTGGCCACTAGCGGGAGTGGTAATGAGCAGTTCTTC. Translation: CASSLATSGSGNEQFF.

The chain employs TRBV13 and TRBJ2-5; weak D call: TRBD1 (6 bases). Per germline, CDR1 PRHDT and CDR2 FYEKMQ (reference sequence). Trimming removed 4 bases at V and 5 bases at J, with 8 bases between. The CDR3 consists of 12 residues. DNA for the CDR3: TGTGCCAGCAGCTACGACAGGGAGACCCAGTACTTC. It codes for CASSYDRETQYF.

The chain employs TRBV7-9 and TRBJ2-7; a possible D gene is TRBD1 (6 bases). The CDR3 length is 13 residues. In germline, CDR1 is SEHNR, CDR2 FQNEAQ (reference sequence). V gave up 2 bases and J gave up 3 bases, with 8 bases separating them. This CDR3 reads CASSLTGFYEQYF. The CDR3 DNA sequence: TGTGCCAGCAGCTTAACAGGGTTCTACGAGCAGTACTTC.

The rearrangement joins TRBV29-1 to TRBJ2-1, with a possible D match to TRBD1 (7 bases). The CDR3 loop spans 12 amino acids. Germline V gene sequence: CDR1 SQVTM, CDR2 ANQGSEA. The V and J ends lost 1 base and 7 bases respectively, with 8 bases between them. CDR3 DNA sequence: TGCAGCGTTGAAGCAGGGGGGAATGAGCAGTTCTTC. Translating gives CSVEAGGNEQFF.

The CDR3 sequence: CASSHRVQEDNEQFF. The CDR3 nucleotides read TGTGCCAGCAGCCACAGGGTACAGGAGGACAATGAGCAGTTCTTC. The chain links TRBV2 to TRBJ2-1, with D possibly TRBD1 on 6 matching bases. The CDR3 length is 15 residues. CDR1 SNHLY and CDR2 FYNNEI come from the germline V gene. The V gene lost 6 bases and the J gene lost 5 bases, with 17 bases spanning the gap.

The rearrangement joins TRBV2 to TRBJ2-7, with 8 bases matching TRBD1. V was pared by 6 bases and J by 3 bases, with 4 bases of the junction left unmatched. The CDR3 loop spans 13 amino acids. Germline V gene sequence: CDR1 SNHLY, CDR2 FYNNEI. Here the CDR3 reads CASRVDRGYEQYF. CDR3 bases: TGTGCCAGCAGGGTTGACAGGGGCTACGAGCAGTACTTC.